Following are 18 T cell receptor beta chains from one sample sequenced in a study of tumor-infiltrating lymphocytes in localized non-small cell lung cancer listed by TCRdb under 2021. The library was made by the immunoSEQ multiplex PCR assay. TCRdb mirrors the immuneACCESS table, restricted to in-frame sequences. Some clones are absent from its copies; in checked studies, under half trace to an unresolved V gene, and the reason for the others is unknown. Within this sample are about 21,000 clones, with roughly 80% of them counted one time only. The ten largest clones add up to about 3.4% of the sample. The sample consisted of lung tumor tissue. The receptors here all came from a human donor with non-small cell lung cancer.

The chain combines TRBV7-2 with TRBJ2-3; D unresolved. The CDR3 totals 12 residues. Germline CDR1 and CDR2: SGHTA and FQGNSA. Trimming stripped 5 bases from V and 6 bases from J, with 9 bases between. CDR3 DNA: TGTGCCAGCAGCACGGGTCAGGATACGCAGTATTTT. Encoded protein: CASSTGQDTQYF.

The chain employs TRBV7-8 and TRBJ2-7; D is possibly TRBD1 (6 bases). V was shortened by 3 bases and J by 0 bases, with 24 bases between the two germline ends. Per the germline V gene, CDR1 is SGHVS and CDR2 is FQNEAQ. The CDR3 runs to 19 residues. CDR3 in amino acids: CASSFPGTIGTYSSYEQYF. DNA for the CDR3: TGTGCCAGCAGCTTCCCCGGGACAATAGGTACCTATAGCTCCTACGAGCAGTACTTC.

The rearrangement joins TRBV7-2 to TRBJ1-2; no clear D gene. The CDR3 runs 15 residues. V shed 3 bases and J shed 4 bases, with 15 bases lying between them. Germline CDR1 and CDR2: SGHTA and FQGNSA. The CDR3 sequence: CASSFGRAAPYGYTF. The CDR3 nucleotides read TGTGCCAGCAGCTTTGGGCGGGCGGCCCCCTATGGCTACACCTTC.

The genes are TRBV4-1 and TRBJ2-2, with D perhaps matching TRBD2 (6 bases). The ends were cut back, 2 bases at V and 3 bases at J, with 13 bases in the middle. CDR1 and CDR2 from the germline V gene are MGHRA and YSYEKL. The CDR3 is 16 residues long. CDR3 DNA: TGCGCCAGCAGCCAACCCCCGGGGGAGCACACCGGGGAGCTGTTTTTT. Translation gives CASSQPPGEHTGELFF.

This clone was found a few times. This chain uses TRBV7-6 with TRBJ2-2; 7 nucleotides match TRBD1. Germline CDR1 SGHVS, CDR2 FNYEAQ. The CDR3 is 15 residues long. J was trimmed by 1 base and V by 5 bases; bases with no gene match: 4. DNA of the CDR3: TGTGCCAGCAGCCCACGGACAGGGAACACCGGGGAGCTGTTTTTT. Protein sequence: CASSPRTGNTGELFF.

The chain uses TRBV27 and TRBJ1-1; 9 nucleotides line up with TRBD1. After removal of 6 bases from V and 5 bases from J, the junction contained 7 bases not matched to a gene. The CDR3 spans 14 residues. CDR1 is MNHEY, CDR2 SMNVEV, per germline (reference sequence). The CDR3 nucleotides are TGTGCCAGCAGACCCGGGACAGGGAAAACTGAAGCTTTCTTT. Amino acids: CASRPGTGKTEAFF.

The V call is TRBV4-1, the J call TRBJ1-1; TRBD1 is a possible D gene (6 bases). Germline CDR1 reads MGHRA; CDR2 reads YSYEKL. This CDR3 has 13 amino acids. The V and J ends lost 8 bases and 0 bases respectively, with 10 bases between them. DNA for the CDR3: TGCGCCAGCCGGACAGATCTGAACACTGAAGCTTTCTTT. Amino acid sequence: CASRTDLNTEAFF.

The rearrangement joins TRBV11-3 to TRBJ2-5, with 9 bases fitting TRBD1. CDR3 size: 13 residues. Trimming cost V 5 bases and J 5 bases; bases outside gene matches: 3. The germline CDR1 and CDR2 sequences are SGHNT and YENEEA. This CDR3 reads CASSRTGVETQYF. The CDR3, as DNA: TGTGCCAGCAGCCGGACAGGGGTCGAGACCCAGTACTTC.

The V call is TRBV2, the J call TRBJ1-3; TRBD1 might be the D (6 bases). The CDR3 is 17 amino acids. Looked up from germline, CDR1 is SNHLY and CDR2 is FYNNEI. Trimming cost V 5 bases and J 1 base, with 18 bases left between them. Here the CDR3 DNA reads TGTGCCAGCAGTTCAGCCGGACAGTGGGTGTCTGGAAACACCATATATTTT. The encoded protein is CASSSAGQWVSGNTIYF.

This clone was recorded only once. This sequence joins TRBV27 and TRBJ1-2; 8 positions agree with TRBD1. Per germline, CDR1 MNHEY and CDR2 SMNVEV (reference sequence). This CDR3 comprises 20 residues. The ends lost 5 bases at V and 4 bases at J; junction bases unmatched: 24. CDR3 amino acids: CASSPHKGTGATHASYGYTF. CDR3 bases: TGTGCCAGCAGTCCCCATAAAGGGACAGGCGCAACCCATGCTAGCTATGGCTACACCTTC.

In this sample, this clone turned up once. V gene TRBV11-2 combines with J gene TRBJ2-1; the D is unclear. Per the germline V gene, CDR1 is SGHAT and CDR2 is FQNNGV. Trimming removed 1 base at V and 1 base at J, with 5 bases between. This CDR3 region has 14 residues. CDR3 sequence (DNA): TGTGCCAGCAGCTTAGTGGGTTCCTACAATGAGCAGTTCTTC. Translation: CASSLVGSYNEQFF.

This chain connects TRBV18 to TRBJ2-2; TRBD2 matches at 8 bases. This CDR3 has 16 residues. V shed 6 bases, J shed 1 base, and the junction held 7 bases outside the gene matches. Germline CDR1 and CDR2: KGHSH and LQKENI. CDR3 protein: CASSPTSGLNTGELFF. CDR3 nucleotides: TGTGCCAGCTCGCCTACTAGCGGACTGAACACCGGGGAGCTGTTTTTT.

CDR3 in amino acids: CASSLDRYNEQFF. CDR3 DNA: TGTGCCAGCAGCTTAGATCGGTACAATGAGCAGTTCTTC. J is TRBJ2-1 and V is TRBV11-1; unclear D gene. The germline V gene has CDR1 SGHAT and CDR2 FQDESV (reference sequence). The CDR3 totals 13 residues. V was clipped by 1 base and J by 4 bases, with 5 bases between them.

The gene calls are TRBV27 and TRBJ1-5; 8 bases are shared with TRBD1. In germline, CDR1 is MNHEY, CDR2 SMNVEV (reference sequence). V shed 4 bases, J shed 4 bases, and the junction held 3 bases outside the gene matches. The CDR3 covers 14 residues. CDR3 DNA: TGTGCCAGCAGTTCCCAGGGGGCAAATCAGCCCCAGCATTTT. This sequence encodes CASSSQGANQPQHF.

CDR3 sequence: CASREEGPGGYTF. The DNA for the CDR3 is TGCGCCAGCAGGGAGGAAGGGCCGGGTGGCTACACCTTC. This chain uses TRBV10-2 with TRBJ1-2, with D unresolved. Trimming removed 6 bases from V and 7 bases from J, with 15 bases in between. This CDR3 has 13 amino acids. Germline V gene lookup returns CDR1 WSHSY and CDR2 SAAADI.

CDR3 in amino acids: CASSLANTGELFF. CDR3 nucleotide sequence: TGTGCCAGCAGCTTAGCCAACACCGGGGAGCTGTTTTTT. The rearrangement links TRBV11-3 to TRBJ2-2, with D uncertain. Trimming stripped 1 base from V and 2 bases from J, with 2 bases between. Germline-derived CDR1 and CDR2 are SGHNT and YENEEA. The CDR3 loop spans 13 amino acids.

The genes are TRBV9 and TRBJ2-7; TRBD1 is a possible D gene (5 bases). The CDR3 totals 13 residues. The germline V gene has CDR1 SGDLS and CDR2 YYNGEE. V was pared by 2 bases and J by 6 bases, with 12 bases between. For the CDR3, the DNA is TGTGCCAGCAGCGTTAGTAGCCAGGGCGAGCAGTACTTC. Amino acids: CASSVSSQGEQYF.

The CDR3 protein is CASSLNGGADTQYF. The CDR3 nucleotides are TGTGCCAGCAGCTTAAACGGGGGCGCAGATACGCAGTATTTT. This chain connects TRBV11-1 to TRBJ2-3; D may correspond to TRBD1 or TRBD2 (6 bases each). This CDR3 spans 14 amino acids. V gave up 2 bases and J gave up 4 bases, with 10 bases separating them. Germline V lookup: CDR1 SGHAT, CDR2 FQDESV (reference sequence).